The clone carrying this TCR beta chain occurred once. Its antigen is as yet unknown. Researchers barred patients who had uncontrolled infection, other autoimmune disease, pregnancy or lactation. Researchers amplified the TCR beta CDR3 regions from RNA transcripts. HTBI primers drove first-round RT-PCR of the TCR CDR3. TCRdb called the multiplex PCR reads again in MiXCR, with one record for every CDR3 protein. The repertoire holds 550,000 to 600,000 distinct CDR3 sequences, with approximately 44% as singletons. This sample stems from a study of T cells in Graves' hyperthyroidism and ophthalmopathy. General study findings and limits: In blood, most of the thyroid clonotypes expanded above 0.001 were also present. Median prediction lead before ophthalmopathy onset was 5 to 7 months with the model.

Germline V gene sequence: CDR1 SEHNR, CDR2 FQNEAQ (reference sequence). CDR3 length: 15 amino acids. Trimming cost V 5 bases and J 5 bases, with 18 bases left between them. Material for sequencing was peripheral blood or thyroid tissue (not recorded which). The sequence was collected from an adult woman with Graves' disease, either hyperthyroidism or ophthalmopathy (not recorded which). The chain carries TRBV7-9 and TRBJ2-5; tentatively, D is TRBD1 (6 bases). CDR3 coding DNA: TGTGCCAGCAGCCCCCTCGGACAGTTGCGGGAGACCCAGTACTTC. It specifies CASSPLGQLRETQYF.